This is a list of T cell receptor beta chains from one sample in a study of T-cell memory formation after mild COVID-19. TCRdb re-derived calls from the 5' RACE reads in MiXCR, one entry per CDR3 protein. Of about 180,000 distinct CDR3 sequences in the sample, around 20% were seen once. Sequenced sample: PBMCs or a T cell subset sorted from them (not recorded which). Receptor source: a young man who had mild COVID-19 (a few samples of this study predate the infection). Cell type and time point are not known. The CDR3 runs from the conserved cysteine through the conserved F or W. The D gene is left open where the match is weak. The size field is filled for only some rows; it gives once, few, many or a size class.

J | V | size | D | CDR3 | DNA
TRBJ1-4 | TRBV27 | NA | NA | CASSFRGGNEKLFF | TGTGCCAGCAGTTTCAGAGGGGGAAATGAAAAACTGTTTTTT
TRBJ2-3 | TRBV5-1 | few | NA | CASADSASTDTQYF | TGCGCCAGTGCGGACTCGGCCTCCACAGATACGCAGTATTTT
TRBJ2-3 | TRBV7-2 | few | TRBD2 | CASSSYSGGLTDTQYF | TGTGCCAGCAGCTCGTACTCGGGGGGACTCACAGATACGCAGTATTTT
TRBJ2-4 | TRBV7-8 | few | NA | CASSLGSGLAKNIQYF | TGTGCCAGCAGCTTAGGCTCCGGTCTAGCCAAAAACATTCAGTACTTC
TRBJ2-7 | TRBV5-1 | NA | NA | CASRKDSSSSYEQYF | TGCGCCAGCAGGAAGGACAGTTCTAGCTCCTACGAGCAGTACTTC
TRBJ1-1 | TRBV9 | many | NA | CASSVVAGKSTEAFF | TGTGCCAGCAGCGTAGTGGCCGGAAAGAGCACTGAAGCTTTCTTT
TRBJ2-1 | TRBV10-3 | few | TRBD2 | CAITKGLAGHNEQFF | TGTGCCATCACCAAGGGACTAGCGGGGCACAATGAGCAGTTCTTC
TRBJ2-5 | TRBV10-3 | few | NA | CAIRGRDHKTQYF | TGTGCCATCAGGGGGCGGGACCACAAGACCCAGTACTTC
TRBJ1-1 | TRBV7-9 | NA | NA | CASSLGAIMNTEAFF | TGTGCCAGCAGCCTAGGGGCAATCATGAACACTGAAGCTTTCTTT
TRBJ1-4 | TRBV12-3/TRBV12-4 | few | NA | CASSTGGPAATNEKLFF | TGTGCCAGCAGTACCGGGGGGCCCGCAGCAACTAATGAAAAACTGTTTTTT
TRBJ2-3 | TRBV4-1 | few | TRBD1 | CASSSRQGSTDTQYF | TGCGCCAGCAGCTCGCGACAGGGGAGCACAGATACGCAGTATTTT
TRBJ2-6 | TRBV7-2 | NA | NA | CASSPRRSSGANVLTF | TGTGCCAGCAGCCCCCGGCGCTCCTCTGGGGCCAACGTCCTGACTTTC
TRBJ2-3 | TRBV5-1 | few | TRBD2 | CASSPPGGASADTQYF | TGCGCCAGCAGCCCTCCCGGGGGGGCCAGCGCAGATACGCAGTATTTT
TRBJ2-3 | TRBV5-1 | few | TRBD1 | CASSLGLTGSDTQYF | TGCGCCAGCAGCTTGGGACTGACAGGGTCAGATACGCAGTATTTT
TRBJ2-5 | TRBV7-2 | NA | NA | CATTGQYQETQYF | TGTGCCACCACCGGACAGTACCAAGAGACCCAGTACTTC
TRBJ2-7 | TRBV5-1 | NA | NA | CASSATFYEQYF | TGCGCCAGCAGCGCCACATTCTACGAGCAGTACTTC
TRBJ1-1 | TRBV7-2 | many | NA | CASSRRDTFEAFF | TGTGCCAGCAGCCGACGGGACACCTTTGAAGCTTTCTTT
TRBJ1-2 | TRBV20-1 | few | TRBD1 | CSAAVGTAPDTF | TGCAGTGCCGCCGTTGGGACAGCCCCCGACACCTTC
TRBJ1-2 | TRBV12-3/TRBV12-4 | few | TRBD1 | CASSRTGGWNTF | TGTGCCAGCAGTCGGACAGGGGGCTGGAACACCTTC
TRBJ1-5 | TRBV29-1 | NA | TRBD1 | CSVATGPGNQPQHF | TGCAGCGTAGCGACAGGGCCAGGCAATCAGCCCCAGCATTTT
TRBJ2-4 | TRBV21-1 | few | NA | CASTQTGGEAKNIQYF | TGTGCCAGCACCCAAACGGGGGGAGAGGCCAAAAACATTCAGTACTTC
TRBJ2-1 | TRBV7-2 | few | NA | CASSPIDLRGDEQFF | TGTGCCAGCAGCCCGATAGATTTGAGGGGCGATGAGCAGTTCTTC
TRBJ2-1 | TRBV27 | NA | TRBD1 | CASSSPRTGRNEQFF | TGTGCCAGCAGTTCCCCTCGGACAGGTAGGAATGAGCAGTTCTTC
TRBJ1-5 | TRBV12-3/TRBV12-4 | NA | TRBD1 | CASREGAQPQHF | TGTGCCAGCAGGGAGGGGGCCCAGCCCCAGCATTTT
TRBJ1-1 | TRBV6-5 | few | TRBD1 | CASRETGRRSAFF | TGTGCCAGCAGAGAGACAGGGCGGAGATCGGCTTTCTTT
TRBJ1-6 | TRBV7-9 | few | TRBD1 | CASSFLGTANSPLHF | TGTGCCAGCAGCTTCCTTGGGACAGCTAATTCACCCCTCCACTTT
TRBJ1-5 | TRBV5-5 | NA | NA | CASRSGHLSNQPQHF | TGTGCCAGCAGATCGGGACACCTAAGCAATCAGCCCCAGCATTTT
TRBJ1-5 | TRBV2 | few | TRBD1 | CASSELGGNDQPQHF | TGTGCCAGCAGTGAATTAGGGGGCAACGATCAGCCCCAGCATTTT
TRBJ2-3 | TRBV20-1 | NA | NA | CSAASGAGSTDTQYF | TGCAGTGCTGCTAGTGGTGCGGGGAGCACAGATACGCAGTATTTT
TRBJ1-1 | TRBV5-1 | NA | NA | CASSLAALGHTEAFF | TGCGCCAGCAGCTTGGCCGCGCTTGGCCACACTGAAGCTTTCTTT
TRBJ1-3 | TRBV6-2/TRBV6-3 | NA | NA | CASSTPPRKGNTIYF | TGTGCCAGCAGCACCCCACCTCGGAAGGGGAACACCATATATTTT
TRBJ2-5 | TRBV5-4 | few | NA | CASSLRPYQETQYF | TGTGCCAGCAGCTTACGCCCGTACCAAGAGACCCAGTACTTC
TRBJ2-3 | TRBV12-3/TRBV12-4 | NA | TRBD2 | CASRKAGGVDTQYF | TGTGCCAGCAGAAAAGCGGGGGGTGTAGATACGCAGTATTTT
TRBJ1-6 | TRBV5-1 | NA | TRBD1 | CASSSEEHRGNNSPLHF | TGCGCCAGCAGCTCTGAAGAACACAGGGGGAATAATTCACCCCTCCACTTT
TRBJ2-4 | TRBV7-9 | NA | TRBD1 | CASSIQGTIQYF | TGTGCCAGCAGCATACAGGGGACCATTCAGTACTTC
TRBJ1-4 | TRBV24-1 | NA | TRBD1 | CATSDPGGAGSDEKLFF | TGTGCCACCAGTGATCCAGGGGGAGCGGGGAGCGATGAAAAACTGTTTTTT
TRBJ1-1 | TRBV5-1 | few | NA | CASSLLGEGEAFF | TGCGCCAGCAGCTTGCTGGGTGAGGGTGAAGCTTTCTTT
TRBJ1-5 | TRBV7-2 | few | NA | CASSSSRGVGGQPQHF | TGTGCCAGCAGCTCCTCTCGGGGGGTAGGTGGTCAGCCCCAGCATTTT
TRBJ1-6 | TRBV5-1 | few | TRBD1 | CASSAGQVVNSPLHF | TGCGCCAGCAGCGCGGGACAGGTAGTTAATTCACCCCTCCACTTT
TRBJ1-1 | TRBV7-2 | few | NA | CASSFAGGDTEAFF | TGTGCCAGCAGCTTCGCCGGGGGGGACACTGAAGCTTTCTTT
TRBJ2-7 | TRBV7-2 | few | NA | CASSFEAATYEQYF | TGTGCCAGCAGCTTTGAAGCGGCCACATACGAGCAGTACTTC
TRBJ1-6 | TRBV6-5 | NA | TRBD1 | CASSGRGQFDSPLHF | TGTGCCAGCAGTGGACGGGGACAGTTCGATTCACCCCTCCACTTT
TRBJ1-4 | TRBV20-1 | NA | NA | CSGRWGGEKLFF | TGCAGTGGCCGTTGGGGCGGTGAAAAACTGTTTTTT
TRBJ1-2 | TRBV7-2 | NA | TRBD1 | CASSHLVQGDYGYTF | TGTGCCAGCAGCCACCTAGTGCAGGGGGACTATGGCTACACCTTC
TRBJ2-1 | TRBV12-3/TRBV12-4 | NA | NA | CASSSGYGALEQFF | TGTGCCAGCAGTTCAGGTTACGGGGCGCTGGAGCAGTTCTTC